This entry is about one T cell receptor (beta chain). Its antigen is unidentified. The junction departs from germline at one end; a sequencing error may be responsible. The record originates from a study of T cell responses to AZD1222 COVID-19 vaccine. Whole-study context: The analysis combined second doses at about 4 or about 12 weeks. Study-wide results and caveats: Only a handful of AZD1222 recipients were seropositive at baseline. Nearly half of the spike-specific TCRs reportedly recognize variant regions that carry no mutations.

The CDR3 spans 11 residues. Germline CDR1 reads SEHNR; CDR2 reads FQNEAQ (reference sequence). Sequencing was performed with immunoSEQ multiplex PCR; in TCRdb, only in-frame clones are kept and a portion is missing. The data show roughly 120,000 clones, with 80% to 90% seen just once and about a tenth held by the top ten. The sequence derives from an adult in good health. The starting material was peripheral blood, obtained on day 0 of AZD1222 vaccination. The V gene is TRBV7-9, the J gene TRBJ1-2; a possible D gene is TRBD1 (5 bases). This chain's CDR3 is CASSLGGDPFF. As DNA, the CDR3 is TGTGCCAGCAGCTTAGGAGGGGACCCCTTTTTC.